This TCR beta chain was retrieved from a study of T cell repertoires in cytomegalovirus infection. For the study at large: The public TCR beta signatures pointed to both CMV infection and matching HLA type.

This clonotype has a handful of counts. Its antigen is still unknown. In germline, CDR1 is SGHDN, CDR2 FVKESK. This CDR3 is 14 amino acids long. Trimming took off 4 bases at V and 6 bases at J, with 13 bases between the two ends. MiXCR, run by TCRdb on the reads, gives a single entry per CDR3 protein. The sample lists about 920,000 distinct CDR3 sequences, about a third seen once, with roughly an eighth in the top ten. Study observations and caveats: HLA-C-restricted CMV-specific TCR beta clonotypes were dominant in the ex vivo response. Cumulative public TCR beta family frequency identified CMV carriers with the relevant HLA.

Sequenced here: cultured CD8+ T cells from PBMCs, sampled from culture after CMV antigen stimulation. This chain connects TRBV14 to TRBJ2-1; D perhaps matches TRBD2 (6 bases). The TCR was taken from a human donor in good health (CMV status not recorded). Some clones in this sample may be carry-over from other donors' samples. The CDR3, as DNA: TGTGCCAGCAGCCGGGGAGGATTTGGCAATGAGCAGTTCTTC. It yields the protein CASSRGGFGNEQFF.